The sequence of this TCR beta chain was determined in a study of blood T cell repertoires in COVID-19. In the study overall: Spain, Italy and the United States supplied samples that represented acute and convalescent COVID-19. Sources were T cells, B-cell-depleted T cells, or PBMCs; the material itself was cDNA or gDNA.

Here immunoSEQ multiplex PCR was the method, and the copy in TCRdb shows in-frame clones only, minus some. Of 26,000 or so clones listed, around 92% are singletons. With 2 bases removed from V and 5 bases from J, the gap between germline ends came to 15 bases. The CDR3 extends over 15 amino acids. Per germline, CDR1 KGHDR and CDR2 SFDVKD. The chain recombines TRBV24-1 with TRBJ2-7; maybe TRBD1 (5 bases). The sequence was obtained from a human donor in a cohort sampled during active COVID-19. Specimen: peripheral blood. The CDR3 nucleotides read TGTGCCACCAGTGATTCGTCCCAGGGTCGCGACGAGCAGTACTTC. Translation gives CATSDSSQGRDEQYF.